Listed below are T cell receptor beta chains from one sample, sequenced in a study of T cell responses to AZD1222 COVID-19 vaccine. The table came from immunoSEQ multiplex PCR; TCRdb's copy has only in-frame clones and leaves some out. The sample holds about 180,000 clones, 85% to 95% seen once. Sequencing was performed on peripheral blood, taken 28 days after the second dose of the MenACWY control vaccine. These receptors were taken from an adult who received the MenACWY meningococcal vaccine as a control. Each CDR3 is given with its conserved first and last residue. Each record gives: clone size, D gene, V gene, J gene, CDR3 protein, CDR3 DNA. D genes are given only for firm matches. Expanded clones get a size class; other rows say once, few or many, or leave the size out.

clone size: once
D gene: TRBD1
V gene: TRBV27
J gene: TRBJ1-2
CDR3 protein: CASSLQGSHGYTF
CDR3 DNA: TGTGCCAGCAGTCTACAGGGGTCCCATGGCTACACCTTC

clone size: .
D gene: .
V gene: TRBV12-5
J gene: TRBJ1-2
CDR3 protein: CASGGDKENGYTF
CDR3 DNA: TGTGCTAGTGGTGGGGACAAGGAGAATGGCTACACCTTC

clone size: .
D gene: .
V gene: TRBV11-3
J gene: TRBJ2-5
CDR3 protein: CASSLSPDQETQYF
CDR3 DNA: TGTGCCAGCAGCTTATCGCCAGATCAAGAGACCCAGTACTTC

clone size: .
D gene: TRBD1
V gene: TRBV19
J gene: TRBJ2-2
CDR3 protein: CASSIQGVNTGELFF
CDR3 DNA: TGTGCCAGTAGTATACAGGGGGTGAACACCGGGGAGCTGTTTTTT

clone size: .
D gene: .
V gene: TRBV5-4
J gene: TRBJ1-1
CDR3 protein: CASSLPVTEAFF
CDR3 DNA: TGTGCCAGCAGCTTGCCAGTCACTGAAGCTTTCTTT

clone size: .
D gene: .
V gene: TRBV5-1
J gene: TRBJ2-7
CDR3 protein: CASSPTRDIYEQYF
CDR3 DNA: TGCGCCAGCAGCCCAACCCGGGACATTTACGAGCAGTACTTC

clone size: once
D gene: .
V gene: TRBV12-3/TRBV12-4
J gene: TRBJ2-7
CDR3 protein: CASSNHYEQYF
CDR3 DNA: TGTGCCAGCAGCAACCACTACGAGCAGTACTTC

clone size: few
D gene: .
V gene: TRBV7-9
J gene: TRBJ2-7
CDR3 protein: CASSLVTGGPSYEQYF
CDR3 DNA: TGTGCCAGCAGCTTAGTGACGGGGGGCCCCTCCTACGAGCAGTACTTC

clone size: .
D gene: TRBD1
V gene: TRBV30
J gene: TRBJ1-2
CDR3 protein: CAWRRQGGRDTF
CDR3 DNA: TGTGCCTGGAGACGACAGGGGGGCCGGGACACCTTC

clone size: .
D gene: .
V gene: TRBV9
J gene: TRBJ1-1
CDR3 protein: CASSVTPGGSMNTEAFF
CDR3 DNA: TGTGCCAGCAGCGTAACCCCGGGCGGGAGCATGAACACTGAAGCTTTCTTT

clone size: .
D gene: TRBD2
V gene: TRBV5-1
J gene: TRBJ2-3
CDR3 protein: CASSLAVAGESTDTQYF
CDR3 DNA: TGCGCCAGCAGCTTGGCGGTAGCGGGGGAAAGCACAGATACGCAGTATTTT

clone size: .
D gene: .
V gene: TRBV21-1
J gene: TRBJ2-3
CDR3 protein: CASTEKQGCTDTQYF
CDR3 DNA: TGTGCCAGCACCGAAAAACAGGGCTGCACAGATACGCAGTATTTT

clone size: .
D gene: .
V gene: TRBV27
J gene: TRBJ1-1
CDR3 protein: CATRGGWGKAFF
CDR3 DNA: TGTGCCACCCGCGGGGGATGGGGGAAAGCTTTCTTT

clone size: .
D gene: TRBD2
V gene: TRBV5-1
J gene: TRBJ2-3
CDR3 protein: CASSPGLAGGTDTQYF
CDR3 DNA: TGCGCCAGCAGCCCGGGACTAGCGGGGGGAACAGATACGCAGTATTTT

clone size: .
D gene: TRBD1
V gene: TRBV2
J gene: TRBJ1-6
CDR3 protein: CASSSGTGDSPLHF
CDR3 DNA: TGTGCCAGCAGCTCCGGGACAGGGGATTCACCCCTCCACTTT

clone size: .
D gene: .
V gene: TRBV6-6
J gene: TRBJ2-7
CDR3 protein: CASTGQSYEQYF
CDR3 DNA: TGTGCCAGCACTGGACAATCCTACGAGCAGTACTTC

clone size: .
D gene: TRBD1
V gene: TRBV2
J gene: TRBJ1-5
CDR3 protein: CASKTGGNQPQHF
CDR3 DNA: TGTGCCAGCAAAACAGGGGGCAACCAGCCCCAGCATTTT

clone size: .
D gene: TRBD1
V gene: TRBV18
J gene: TRBJ1-1
CDR3 protein: CASSPTGDTEAFF
CDR3 DNA: TGTGCCAGCTCACCCACAGGGGACACTGAAGCTTTCTTT

clone size: .
D gene: TRBD1
V gene: TRBV30
J gene: TRBJ1-1
CDR3 protein: CAWRQGAGSTEAFF
CDR3 DNA: TGTGCCTGGCGCCAGGGGGCAGGATCGACTGAGGCTTTCTTT

clone size: .
D gene: .
V gene: TRBV12-3/TRBV12-4
J gene: TRBJ1-2
CDR3 protein: CASTFSGFDGYTF
CDR3 DNA: TGTGCCAGCACCTTCTCAGGGTTCGATGGCTACACCTTC

clone size: .
D gene: TRBD1
V gene: TRBV19
J gene: TRBJ1-5
CDR3 protein: CASSIARDRGAPQHF
CDR3 DNA: TGTGCCAGTAGTATAGCCCGGGACAGGGGCGCGCCCCAGCATTTT

clone size: .
D gene: .
V gene: TRBV5-4
J gene: TRBJ1-2
CDR3 protein: CASSSRQTGPTRHGYTF
CDR3 DNA: TGTGCCAGCAGCTCCAGGCAAACAGGGCCCACCCGTCATGGCTACACCTTC